This passage covers 8 T cell receptor beta chains from one sample sequenced in a study of T cell responses to AZD1222 COVID-19 vaccine. TCRdb keeps only in-frame clones here, not all; method: immunoSEQ multiplex PCR. The sample carries 90,000 to 120,000 clones, nearly 90% recorded once. This material consisted of peripheral blood, taken 28 days after the second AZD1222 dose. Receptors were obtained from an adult who received the AZD1222 COVID-19 vaccine.

This clone came up once. The chain uses TRBV11-2 and TRBJ1-5; D ambiguous. The CDR3 has 13 residues. The germline gives CDR1 SGHAT, CDR2 FQNNGV. Trimming removed 2 bases at V and 5 bases at J, with 7 bases between. The CDR3 DNA is TGTGCCAGCAGCTTAAGTTTAGATCAGCCCCAGCATTTT. It specifies CASSLSLDQPQHF.

The chain joins TRBV5-1 to TRBJ1-4, with TRBD1 as a possible D gene (6 bases). Germline CDR1 is SGHRS and CDR2 is YFSETQ. The V end was cut by 3 bases, the J end by 1 base, with 10 bases between. This CDR3 comprises 15 residues. CDR3 DNA sequence: TGCGCCAGCAGCTCTCTCAGGGGAACTAATGAAAAACTGTTTTTT. It is translated as CASSSLRGTNEKLFF. Filled out from reference TRBV5-1 and TRBJ1-4, the complete variable domain reads KAGVTQTPRYLIKTRGQQVTLSCSPISGHRSVSWYQQTPGQGLQFLFEYFSETQRNKGNFPGRFSGRQFSNSRSEMNVSTLELGDSALYLCASSSLRGTNEKLFFGSGTQLSVL.

V is TRBV3-1 (or the pseudogene TRBV3-2) and J is TRBJ1-1; D remains unclear. The CDR3 has 11 amino acids. Germline-derived CDR1 and CDR2 are LGHDT and YNNKEL (reference sequence). The V and J ends lost 1 base and 8 bases respectively, with 5 bases between them. CDR3: CASSQVGEAFF. CDR3 sequence (DNA): TGTGCCAGCAGCCAAGTCGGCGAAGCTTTCTTT.

This clone occurred once. This chain uses TRBV3-1 (or the pseudogene TRBV3-2) with TRBJ1-1, with TRBD1 matching 7 bases. This CDR3 is built from 14 residues. Germline CDR1 reads LGHDT; CDR2 reads YNNKEL (reference sequence). With V trimmed by 6 bases and J by 1 base, 5 bases remained unmatched. The CDR3 nucleotides read TGTGCCAGCAGTGGGACAGTAAGGAACACTGAAGCTTTCTTT. It codes for CASSGTVRNTEAFF.

The genes are TRBV27 and TRBJ2-7, with a weak D call TRBD1 (5 bases). V shed 6 bases and J shed 1 base, with 7 bases lying between them. CDR3 size: 12 residues. Germline V gene sequence: CDR1 MNHEY, CDR2 SMNVEV (reference sequence). CDR3 sequence: CASSSGSYEQYF. CDR3 nucleotides: TGTGCCAGCAGCTCAGGGTCCTACGAGCAGTACTTC.

V and J are TRBV6-1 and TRBJ1-5, with D unresolved. Trimming took off 6 bases at V and 7 bases at J, with 16 bases between the two ends. CDR1 is MNHNS, CDR2 SASEGT, per germline. The CDR3 has 14 residues. The CDR3 loop is CASSLLRGRQPQHF. For the CDR3, the DNA is TGTGCCAGCAGCCTCCTCCGGGGAAGGCAGCCCCAGCATTTT.

The CDR3 DNA is TGTGCCAGCTCACCACCGGGACAGTCTAATGAAAAACTGTTTTTT. As protein: CASSPPGQSNEKLFF. The chain employs TRBV18 and TRBJ1-4; 7 bases align to TRBD1. Germline CDR1 is KGHSH and CDR2 is LQKENI. CDR3 length: 15 residues. The V segment lost 0 bases and the J segment 3 bases; nucleotides outside the gene matches: 1.

The chain combines TRBV7-9 with TRBJ2-6; maybe TRBD1 (6 bases). Per germline, CDR1 SEHNR and CDR2 FQNEAQ (reference sequence). V lost 5 bases and J lost 1, with 9 bases in between. The CDR3 length is 15 residues. DNA for the CDR3: TGTGCCAGCAGCCTAACAGGGTCTGGGGCCAACGTCCTGACTTTC. Translation: CASSLTGSGANVLTF.